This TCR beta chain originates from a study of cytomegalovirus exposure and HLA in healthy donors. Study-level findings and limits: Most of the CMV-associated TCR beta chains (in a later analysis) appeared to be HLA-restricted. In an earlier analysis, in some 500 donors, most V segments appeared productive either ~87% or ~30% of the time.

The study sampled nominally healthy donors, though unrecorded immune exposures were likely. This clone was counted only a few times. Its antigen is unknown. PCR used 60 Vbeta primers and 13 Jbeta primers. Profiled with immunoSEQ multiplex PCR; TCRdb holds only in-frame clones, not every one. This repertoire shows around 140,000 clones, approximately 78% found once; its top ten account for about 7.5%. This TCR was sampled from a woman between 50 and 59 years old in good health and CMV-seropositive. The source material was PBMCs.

The DNA of the CDR3 is TGTGCCAGCAGTGAGGGGACAGGCCTACGAGGGCAGTACTTC. Encoded protein: CASSEGTGLRGQYF. The rearrangement uses TRBV2 and TRBJ2-7; 8 positions agree with TRBD1. This CDR3 is 14 amino acids long. CDR1 and CDR2 from the germline V gene are SNHLY and FYNNEI. The J segment lost 9 bases and the V segment lost 3 bases, leaving 10 bases of the junction unmatched.